These T cell receptor beta chains were read from a single sample in a study of blood T cell repertoires in COVID-19. Using immunoSEQ multiplex PCR, the repertoire was profiled, and TCRdb retains in-frame clones only, with some absent. Among roughly 170,000 clones listed, just under 90% were seen once. The source material was peripheral blood. These receptors were taken from a woman in her 70s with COVID-19, enrolled during active disease. The CDR3 runs from the conserved cysteine through the conserved F or W. A D gene is named only where the DNA matches it firmly. Clone sizes are given selectively: once, few, many, or a class where the clone is expanded.

j_gene,d_gene,abundance,v_gene,CDR3aa,CDR3nt
TRBJ1-1,-,-,TRBV19,CASSSAPVSTNHPVEAFF,TGTGCCAGTAGTAGCGCACCTGTCTCCACGAATCACCCCGTTGAAGCTTTCTTT
TRBJ1-2,TRBD1,few,TRBV6-1,CASSENGQAANYGYTF,TGTGCCAGCAGTGAAAACGGACAGGCGGCCAACTATGGCTACACCTTC
TRBJ1-2,-,-,TRBV14,CASSQDQYGYTF,TGTGCCAGCAGCCAAGACCAATATGGCTACACCTTC
TRBJ2-3,TRBD2,-,TRBV2,CASRRASGRGRTDTQYF,TGTGCCAGCAGGAGGGCTAGCGGGAGAGGTAGGACAGATACGCAGTATTTT
TRBJ1-2,-,-,TRBV27,CASSLGRGGYGYTF,TGTGCCAGCAGCCTTGGAAGGGGAGGTTATGGCTACACCTTC
TRBJ1-2,TRBD1,-,TRBV5-1,CASSYGGGQGIYGYTF,TGCGCCAGCAGCTATGGAGGGGGACAGGGAATCTATGGCTACACCTTC
TRBJ1-2,TRBD1,-,TRBV7-3,CASSSPRIYRGRVSGYTF,TGTGCCAGCAGCTCCCCCCGGATTTACAGGGGGCGAGTCAGTGGCTACACCTTC
TRBJ2-3,TRBD2,-,TRBV28,CASSFGRGGLSQDTQYF,TGTGCCAGCAGTTTCGGTCGGGGGGGTCTTTCGCAAGATACGCAGTATTTT
TRBJ2-2,TRBD1,-,TRBV5-1,CASSPGTGKYGELFF,TGCGCCAGCAGCCCGGGGACAGGGAAGTACGGGGAGCTGTTTTTT
TRBJ2-1,TRBD2,-,TRBV24-1,CATRTSGRNEQFF,TGTGCCACAAGGACTAGCGGGAGGAATGAGCAGTTCTTC
TRBJ2-5,TRBD2,-,TRBV19,CASSSSGRTQETQYF,TGTGCCAGTAGTAGTAGCGGGCGGACCCAAGAGACCCAGTACTTC
TRBJ2-3,-,-,TRBV6-5,CASSLPSTDTQYF,TGTGCCAGCAGTCTACCGAGCACAGATACGCAGTATTTT
TRBJ2-3,-,few,TRBV6-2/TRBV6-3,CASSFREEGTQYF,TGTGCCAGCAGTTTTCGGGAAGAGGGTACGCAGTATTTT
TRBJ1-2,-,-,TRBV4-1,CASSHVGQSNYGYTF,TGCGCCAGCAGCCATGTTGGACAGTCTAACTATGGCTACACCTTC
TRBJ2-3,TRBD2,-,TRBV2,CASSEGRLAGGDTQYF,TGTGCCAGCAGTGAAGGGCGACTAGCGGGAGGAGATACGCAGTATTTT
TRBJ2-2,-,-,TRBV9,CASSPHPSAQTGELFF,TGTGCCAGCAGCCCCCACCCTAGCGCGCAAACCGGGGAGCTGTTTTTT
TRBJ2-7,TRBD2,-,TRBV9,CASSVGAGTSGRQGEQYF,TGTGCCAGCAGCGTAGGTGCGGGGACTAGCGGGAGACAGGGCGAGCAGTACTTC
TRBJ2-1,TRBD2,-,TRBV4-3,CASSQDQGLAGGNEQFF,TGCGCCAGCAGCCAAGATCAGGGACTAGCGGGAGGTAATGAGCAGTTCTTC
TRBJ1-5,-,-,TRBV19,CASSIQGPIFQPQHF,TGTGCCAGTAGTATACAGGGCCCTATTTTCCAGCCCCAGCATTTT
TRBJ2-3,TRBD2,-,TRBV28,CASRGGSGAMDTQYF,TGTGCCAGCAGAGGGGGTAGCGGGGCCATGGATACGCAGTATTTT
TRBJ2-5,-,-,TRBV7-7,CASSGGRQETQYF,TGTGCTAGCAGCGGAGGACGGCAAGAGACCCAGTACTTC
TRBJ2-5,-,-,TRBV7-3,CASSIQGDRETQYF,TGTGCCAGCAGCATACAGGGAGATAGAGAGACCCAGTACTTC
TRBJ2-4,TRBD1,once,TRBV19,CASSPGTEQYF,TGTGCCAGTAGTCCTGGGACAGAGCAGTACTTC
TRBJ2-3,-,-,TRBV5-5,CASSQGGRGTDTQYF,TGTGCCAGCAGCCAAGGGGGCCGGGGGACAGATACGCAGTATTTT
TRBJ1-2,-,-,TRBV2,CASSGQGFGYTF,TGTGCCAGCAGTGGGCAGGGTTTTGGCTACACCTTC